The T cell receptor beta chain described here comes from a study of cytomegalovirus exposure and HLA in healthy donors. Study overall: Genotyping of more than 300 donors showed that 80% to 90% belonged to the Caucasian-associated ancestry cluster.

Germline V gene data show CDR1 as MNHEY and CDR2 as SVGAGI. The CDR3 runs to 13 residues. The V end was cut by 5 bases, the J end by 4 bases, with 11 bases between. For this clone: What it binds is unknown.

Study results and caveats: Analyzed later, association rates of TCRs varied across HLA loci, with DRB1 most and HLA-C fewest. A later analysis linked a missense DCLRE1C variant to TCR beta V- and J-gene trimming. CMV serostatus was the only immune exposure information that was available.

The PCR made use of 60 Vbeta and 13 Jbeta primers. Sequencing used immunoSEQ multiplex PCR; TCRdb keeps in-frame clones, though not all of them. The sample contains fewer than 150,000 clones, 80% of which appear only once. The sequence was obtained from a man aged 40-49 years in good health and CMV-seropositive. The chain joins TRBV6-5 to TRBJ1-2; tentatively, D is TRBD1 (5 bases). The sample comprised PBMCs. CDR3 amino acids: CASSGGLFYGYTF. CDR3 DNA sequence: TGTGCCAGCAGTGGGGGACTGTTCTATGGCTACACCTTC.